This paragraph covers one T cell receptor (beta chain) sequence. As yet, its antigen is unknown. The data belong to a study of beta chain features in type 1 diabetes. With 2 bases removed from V and 1 base from J, the gap between germline ends came to 17 bases. From germline, CDR1 is LGHNA and CDR2 YSLEER. The CDR3 consists of 17 residues. Study-wide findings and caveats: In every one of the four CD4+ subsets, TCRB CDR3s were moderately but significantly shorter in Type 1 diabetes patients.

cDNA synthesis used the whole RNA isolate, giving expressed TCRB sequences. Some clones are missing from TCRdb's copy, which holds only in-frame ones; the method was immunoSEQ multiplex PCR. The data contain about 150,000 clones, approximately 8.1% of them seen just once; the ten biggest clones take up 0.94%. The sample consisted of central memory CD4+ T cells from blood. This TCR was sampled from a middle-aged woman with type 1 diabetes. The rearrangement links TRBV4-3 to TRBJ1-1, with D tentatively TRBD1 (6 bases). The CDR3 DNA reads as TGCGCCAGCAGCCAATATTTTCTTGGACAGTCGAACACTGAAGCTTTCTTT. Its translation: CASSQYFLGQSNTEAFF.